This is a list of T cell receptor beta chains from one sample in a study of shared clonotypes between healthy human individuals. Data came from immunoSEQ multiplex PCR; TCRdb stores just in-frame clones and leaves some out. The top ten clones hold 0.36% of a sample with 1.4 million or so clones, approximately 98.5% of them seen once. The sample was naive CD4+ T cells sorted from blood. The receptors originated from a man aged 25-45 years in good health. Each CDR3 is given with its conserved first and last residue. The D gene is left open where the match is weak. Expanded clones get a size class; other rows say once, few or many, or leave the size out.

J gene | V gene | D gene | clone size | CDR3 protein | CDR3 DNA
TRBJ2-7 | TRBV9 | . | . | CASSVDPRGSDYEQYF | TGTGCCAGCAGCGTAGACCCAAGGGGATCCGACTACGAGCAGTACTTC
TRBJ2-5 | TRBV5-1 | . | . | CASSVQRVEETQYF | TGCGCCAGCAGCGTGCAGCGGGTGGAGGAGACCCAGTACTTC
TRBJ2-2 | TRBV5-1 | . | once | CASSLVNENTGELFF | TGCGCCAGCAGCTTGGTTAACGAGAACACCGGGGAGCTGTTTTTT
TRBJ2-7 | TRBV19 | . | . | CASSVFTGSSYEQYF | TGTGCCAGTAGTGTTTTTACGGGCAGCTCCTACGAGCAGTACTTC
TRBJ1-2 | TRBV10-3 | TRBD1 | . | CAISESWGSTGAGYTF | TGTGCCATCAGTGAGTCTTGGGGGTCAACAGGGGCCGGCTACACCTTC
TRBJ2-7 | TRBV7-9 | TRBD2 | . | CASSFHVGRASYEQYF | TGTGCCAGCAGCTTTCATGTCGGGAGGGCCTCCTACGAGCAGTACTTC
TRBJ1-2 | TRBV6-6 | . | . | CASSLSGTYGYTF | TGTGCCAGCAGTTTATCAGGGACCTATGGCTACACCTTC
TRBJ1-1 | TRBV18 | TRBD1 | . | CASSPGTGGQMNTEAFF | TGTGCCAGCTCACCCGGGACAGGGGGTCAAATGAACACTGAAGCTTTCTTT
TRBJ2-7 | TRBV28 | . | . | CASSTPGAGAYEQYF | TGTGCCAGCAGTACCCCGGGGGCGGGGGCCTACGAGCAGTACTTC
TRBJ1-5 | TRBV6-5 | TRBD1 | . | CASSETGIQPQHF | TGTGCCAGCAGTGAGACAGGGATTCAGCCCCAGCATTTT